Below are 28 T cell receptor beta chains sequenced from a single sample in a study of spatial heterogeneity in lung cancer. TCRdb re-called the 5' RACE reads through MiXCR, storing one row per CDR3 protein. Of tens of thousands of distinct CDR3 sequences in the sample, over 6% were seen once. Time point in this sample: sample taken at primary tumor resection. Specimen: PBMCs, collected at surgery. These receptors were obtained from a male donor with early-stage non-small cell lung cancer.

This clonotype was counted ten times or more. The rearrangement joins TRBV27 to TRBJ1-1; D gene ambiguous. The CDR3 is made up of 12 amino acids. The ends were cut back, 8 bases at V and 0 bases at J, with 7 bases in the middle. Germline V gene data show CDR1 as MNHEY and CDR2 as SMNVEV (reference sequence). The CDR3 is CASWSVNTEAFF. CDR3 sequence (DNA): TGTGCCAGCTGGTCGGTGAACACTGAAGCTTTCTTT.

This clonotype appeared many times. J is TRBJ2-7 and V is TRBV10-3; D remains unclear. The CDR3 totals 12 residues. V lost 5 bases, J lost 0 bases, and 5 bases lay in between. The germline gives CDR1 ENHRY, CDR2 SYGVKD. This CDR3 is CAISPNSYEQYF. The CDR3 region has the DNA TGTGCCATCAGTCCCAACTCCTACGAGCAGTACTTC.

This clonotype is categorized as medium-sized (0.01 to 0.1%). The chain links TRBV28 to TRBJ2-7; 7 bases are shared with TRBD1. The CDR3 runs to 14 residues. The germline V gene encodes CDR1 MDHEN and CDR2 SYDVKM. Losses at the gene ends were 2 bases for V and 3 bases for J; bases not matched to a gene: 4. CDR3 loop: CASSLGNRGYEQYV. The DNA of the CDR3 is TGTGCCAGCAGTTTAGGCAACAGGGGCTACGAGCAGTACGTC.

This clonotype was observed many times. The chain combines TRBV5-1 with TRBJ2-1; no definite D call. Trimming cost V 1 base and J 7 bases, with 12 bases left between them. This CDR3 has 14 residues. CDR1 is SGHRS and CDR2 is YFSETQ in the germline V gene. CDR3 DNA sequence: TGCGCCAGCAGCTTGCTCTCTGGGGATAATGAGCAGTTCTTC. Its protein product is CASSLLSGDNEQFF.

This clonotype has just a few counts. CDR3 in DNA: TGTGCCAGCAGCTTACCAGGGGGCGCAGGCATAGGCGAGACCCAGTACTTC. Amino acid sequence: CASSLPGGAGIGETQYF. The chain uses TRBV5-4 and TRBJ2-5, with 8 bases aligning to TRBD1. The V segment lost 2 bases and the J segment 5 bases; nucleotides outside the gene matches: 14. Per the germline V gene, CDR1 is SGHNT and CDR2 is YYREEE (reference sequence). The length of the CDR3 is 17 residues. Complete variable domain (other parts from reference TRBV5-4 and TRBJ2-5): ETGVTQSPTHLIKTRGQQVTLRCSSQSGHNTVSWYQQALGQGPQFIFQYYREEENGRGNFPPRFSGLQFPNYSSELNVNALELDDSALYLCASSLPGGAGIGETQYFGPGTRLLVL.

The J gene is TRBJ1-4, the V gene TRBV25-1; D possibly corresponds to TRBD1 (6 bases). Germline V gene lookup returns CDR1 MGHDK and CDR2 SYGVNS. This CDR3 region has 15 residues. Trimming shortened V by 6 bases and J by 4 bases, and 15 bases separated the two germline ends. The CDR3 nucleotides read TGTGCCAGCAGGGGAGGGGGACACCGTAATGAAAAACTGTTTTTT. Its translation is CASRGGGHRNEKLFF.

This clonotype has at least ten counts. CDR3 nucleotide sequence: TGTGCCAGTAGTATAAGAGGACTAGCGGGAGAGACCCAGTACTTC. Translated: CASSIRGLAGETQYF. The rearrangement uses TRBV19 and TRBJ2-5, with 11 bases identical to TRBD2. The CDR3 is 15 residues long. Germline values: CDR1 LNHDA, CDR2 SQIVND (reference sequence). Germline trimming cut 2 bases from V and 4 bases from J; bases unmatched to any gene: 3.

The CDR3 DNA is TGCAGTGTGGGACTAGCAATCAAAGATACGCAGTATTTT. It translates to CSVGLAIKDTQYF. The chain has TRBV20-1 and TRBJ2-3; 9 nucleotides match TRBD2. Germline CDR1 DFQATT, CDR2 SNEGSKA (reference sequence). This CDR3 is built from 13 residues. Germline trimming cut 7 bases from V and 5 bases from J; bases unmatched to any gene: 7.

As regards this clonotype: Germline is not matched at one junction end, which may reflect a read error. J is TRBJ2-1 and V is TRBV12-3 or TRBV12-4, with 11 bases matching TRBD2. The CDR3 consists of 14 residues. CDR3 region: CASRLAGGKDEQFF. CDR3 DNA sequence: TGTGCCAGCAGGTTAGCGGGAGGGAAGGATGAGCAGTTCTTC.

The chain uses TRBV27 and TRBJ1-4; TRBD1 might be the D (5 bases). The V end was cut by 6 bases, the J end by 7 bases, with 9 bases between. The CDR3 is 12 residues long. Germline CDR1 reads MNHEY; CDR2 reads SMNVEV (reference sequence). Here the CDR3 DNA reads TGTGCCAGCAGAAGGGGCGCTGAAAAACTGTTTTTT. Translation: CASRRGAEKLFF. Based on the CDR3 plus reference TRBV27 and TRBJ1-4, the full variable domain is EAQVTQNPRYLITVTGKKLTVTCSQNMNHEYMSWYRQDPGLGLRQIYYSMNVEVTDKGDVPEGYKVSRKEKRNFPLILESPSPNQTSLYFCASRRGAEKLFFGSGTQLSVL.

CDR3 amino acids: CSVGVAGTSYEQYF. In DNA, the CDR3 is TGCAGCGTTGGGGTGGCAGGGACGTCCTACGAGCAGTACTTC. V usage is TRBV29-1 and J usage is TRBJ2-7; either TRBD1 or TRBD2 may fit D (5 bases each). CDR1 and CDR2 from the germline V gene are SQVTM and ANQGSEA. This CDR3 contains 14 residues. V was trimmed by 4 bases and J by 1 base, leaving 14 bases between them.

Judged by abundance, this clonotype is medium-sized. The gene calls are TRBV28 and TRBJ1-5; D is ambiguous. This CDR3 comprises 12 residues. Trimming stripped 0 bases from V and 6 bases from J, with 3 bases between. The germline V gene has CDR1 MDHEN and CDR2 SYDVKM. The CDR3, as DNA: TGTGCCAGCAGTTTATGGGGTCAGCCCCAGCATTTT. Residues: CASSLWGQPQHF.

This clonotype was detected ten times or more. CDR3 loop: CASSFADSTDTQYF. CDR3 sequence (DNA): TGTGCCAGTAGTTTCGCAGACAGCACAGATACGCAGTATTTT. V is TRBV19 and J is TRBJ2-3, with D unclear. V dropped 5 bases and J dropped 0 bases, with 9 bases sitting between them. Germline assignment: CDR1 LNHDA and CDR2 SQIVND (reference sequence). The CDR3 contains 14 residues.

This clonotype has at least ten counts. The genes are TRBV7-6 and TRBJ1-1; D is undetermined. This CDR3 is 13 amino acids long. With 2 bases removed from V and 5 bases from J, the gap between germline ends came to 9 bases. Germline values: CDR1 SGHVS, CDR2 FNYEAQ. Here the CDR3 reads CASSLSKGTEAFF. The CDR3 DNA sequence: TGTGCCAGCAGCTTAAGTAAGGGTACTGAAGCTTTCTTT. Looking up the rest from reference TRBV7-6 and TRBJ1-1 gives the full variable domain: GAGVSQSPRYKVTKRGQDVALRCDPISGHVSLYWYRQALGQGPEFLTYFNYEAQQDKSGLPNDRFSAERPEGSISTLTIQRTEQRDSAMYRCASSLSKGTEAFFGQGTRLTVV.

The chain recombines TRBV20-1 with TRBJ2-7, with D unresolved. The CDR3 consists of 13 residues. From germline, CDR1 is DFQATT and CDR2 SNEGSKA (reference sequence). The V end was cut by 1 base, the J end by 0 bases, with 7 bases between. CDR3 in amino acids: CSARGTASYEQYF. CDR3 in DNA: TGCAGTGCTAGAGGGACGGCCTCCTACGAGCAGTACTTC.

The J gene is TRBJ2-5, the V gene TRBV6-2 or TRBV6-3; unclear D gene. Germline V gives CDR1 MNHEY, CDR2 SVGEGT. Trimming shortened V by 0 bases and J by 1 base, and 15 bases separated the two germline ends. CDR3 size: 17 residues. The CDR3 here is CASSYSAARSSQETQYF. The DNA for the CDR3 is TGTGCCAGCAGTTACTCGGCCGCTCGTAGCTCCCAAGAGACCCAGTACTTC.

Only a few counts were recorded for this clonotype. The chain joins TRBV5-1 to TRBJ1-2; D might be TRBD1 (6 bases). V was clipped by 4 bases and J by 4 bases, with 14 bases between them. The germline V gene has CDR1 SGHRS and CDR2 YFSETQ. CDR3 size: 14 residues. The CDR3: CASSPTGGAYGYTF. CDR3 DNA sequence: TGCGCCAGCAGCCCCACTGGGGGGGCCTATGGCTACACCTTC.

This clonotype came up many times. The rearrangement links TRBV24-1 to TRBJ2-3; the D is unclear. V was trimmed by 3 bases and J by 5 bases, leaving 8 bases between them. The CDR3 totals 13 residues. Germline V gene lookup returns CDR1 KGHDR and CDR2 SFDVKD. CDR3 nucleotides: TGTGCCACCAGTGATACCCAGCAAGATACGCAGTATTTT. Translating gives CATSDTQQDTQYF.

This clonotype was recorded a few times. The J gene is TRBJ2-5, the V gene TRBV3-1; tentative D call: TRBD2 (5 bases). Germline V CDR1 and CDR2: LGHDT, YNNKEL (reference sequence). CDR3 length: 13 amino acids. V dropped 2 bases and J dropped 4 bases, with 8 bases sitting between them. In DNA, the CDR3 is TGTGCCAGCAGCCAACTAGGGAGAGAGACCCAGTACTTC. Translation: CASSQLGRETQYF.

The gene calls are TRBV27 and TRBJ2-7, with a weak D call TRBD1 (5 bases). V was trimmed by 10 bases and J by 0 bases, leaving 16 bases between them. Germline V CDR1 and CDR2: MNHEY, SMNVEV (reference sequence). The CDR3 totals 14 residues. CDR3 amino acids: CATFRTNPSYEQYV. The CDR3 coding sequence is TGTGCCACTTTTCGGACAAACCCCTCCTACGAGCAGTACGTC.

This clonotype was seen ten or more times. The V gene is TRBV12-3 or TRBV12-4, the J gene TRBJ1-5; D is ambiguous. The CDR3 sequence is 13 residues long. V lost 1 base, J lost 6 bases, and 7 bases lay in between. The CDR3, as DNA: TGTGCCAGCAGTTTAGGGGATAGTCAGCCCCAGCATTTT. It yields the protein CASSLGDSQPQHF.

This clonotype was counted a few times. The V and J genes are TRBV5-4 and TRBJ1-1; weak D call: TRBD1 (6 bases). The CDR3 has 16 amino acids. V lost 3 bases to trimming and J lost 3 bases, with 18 bases between them. In germline, CDR1 is SGHNT, CDR2 YYREEE (reference sequence). CDR3 nucleotide sequence: TGTGCCAGCAGCTCAACAGGGAAAGTAGGGTACACTGAAGCTTTCTTT. It yields the protein CASSSTGKVGYTEAFF.

The V and J genes are TRBV19 and TRBJ2-7; possibly TRBD2 for D (6 bases). The CDR3 has 13 amino acids. Germline V CDR1 and CDR2: LNHDA, SQIVND (reference sequence). V was cut by 10 bases and J by 4 bases, with 17 bases left in between. CDR3 sequence (DNA): TGTGCCATCCTTAGAACGGAGGGTTACGAGCAGTACGTC. Its protein is CAILRTEGYEQYV.

In its sample, this clonotype ranks as medium-sized. The rearrangement joins TRBV28 to TRBJ1-1, with 7 bases fitting TRBD1. CDR1 and CDR2 (germline): MDHEN, SYDVKM. J lost 2 bases, V lost 8 bases, and 5 bases had no gene match. The CDR3 consists of 13 residues. The CDR3 DNA reads as TGTGCCAGCGGCGGGACAGCCAACACTGAAGCTTTCTTT. Its protein is CASGGTANTEAFF. Combining the CDR3 with reference TRBV28 and TRBJ1-1 gives the whole variable domain DVKVTQSSRYLVKRTGEKVFLECVQDMDHENMFWYRQDPGLGLRLIYFSYDVKMKEKGDIPEGYSVSREKKERFSLILESASTNQTSMYLCASGGTANTEAFFGQGTRLTVV.

This clonotype was observed a few times. The chain employs TRBV11-3 and TRBJ1-1; the D is unclear. The V gene lost 5 bases and the J gene lost 7 bases, with 14 bases spanning the gap. The germline V gene encodes CDR1 SGHNT and CDR2 YENEEA. This CDR3 has 13 amino acids. In nucleotides, the CDR3 is TGTGCCAGCAGCATCACCGAAGGGAGTGAAGCTTTCTTT. Protein product: CASSITEGSEAFF.

A few counts support this clonotype. J is TRBJ2-3 and V is TRBV20-1; 14 bases fit TRBD2. This CDR3 is built from 19 residues. V was clipped by 4 bases and J by 5 bases; unmatched bases: 17. Germline CDR1 is DFQATT and CDR2 is SNEGSKA (reference sequence). The CDR3 DNA is TGCAGTGCTAAGGGACGAGTGACTAGCGGGAGGGCCGTGATAGATACGCAGTATTTT. It is translated as CSAKGRVTSGRAVIDTQYF.

This clonotype was seen more than once but under ten times. This chain links TRBV12-3 or TRBV12-4 with TRBJ2-4; weak D call: TRBD2 (5 bases). The CDR3 consists of 14 residues. Trimming removed 6 bases from V and 2 bases from J, with 11 bases in between. CDR3: CASRLAYPKNIQYF. In DNA, the CDR3 is TGTGCCAGCAGGCTAGCCTATCCCAAAAACATTCAGTACTTC.

The chain is built from TRBV11-2 and TRBJ2-1; possibly TRBD2 for D (6 bases). This CDR3 comprises 16 residues. The V and J ends lost 4 bases and 1 base respectively, with 14 bases between them. Germline CDR1 SGHAT, CDR2 FQNNGV. The CDR3, as DNA: TGTGCCAGCAGCTCAATAGGTAGCGGATCCTACAATGAGCAGTTCTTC. This codes for CASSSIGSGSYNEQFF.